The present TCR beta chain was sequenced within a study of technical replicates of blood from a handful of donors. Clones were read by immunoSEQ multiplex PCR, and TCRdb kept only the in-frame ones, dropping some. Among around 83,000 clones listed, around 94% were seen once. Germline V CDR1 and CDR2: MGHRA, YSYEKL. Unmatched junction bases numbered 4, after V lost 3 bases and J lost 2 bases. This CDR3 contains 15 residues. This TCR was recovered from a human donor in good health. Sample: T cells isolated from PBMCs. The chain recombines TRBV4-1 with TRBJ2-5; 9 nucleotides agree with TRBD1. In nucleotides, the CDR3 is TGCGCCAGCAGCCATGTGACAGGGGGGCAAGAGACCCAGTACTTC. This codes for CASSHVTGGQETQYF.